These 12 T cell receptor beta chains came from one sample sequenced in a study of blood T cell repertoires in COVID-19. Libraries were prepared by immunoSEQ multiplex PCR; TCRdb keeps only in-frame clonotypes and omits some of them. The table shows roughly 180,000 clones, with more than 70% occurring only once. The sequencing input was peripheral blood. The receptors were sampled from a woman under 40 with acute or convalescent COVID-19.

The chain joins TRBV24-1 to TRBJ1-5; D is unresolved. Germline CDR1 reads KGHDR; CDR2 reads SFDVKD. Trimming left V 2 bases short and J 6 bases short, with 16 bases between. This CDR3 has 16 residues. This chain's CDR3 is CATSDSRLGEGQPQHF. Here the CDR3 DNA reads TGTGCCACCAGTGATTCGCGCCTGGGAGAGGGTCAGCCCCAGCATTTT.

This chain links TRBV9 with TRBJ2-3; 10 bases line up with TRBD2. V was clipped by 2 bases and J by 5 bases; unmatched bases: 14. The CDR3 extends over 18 amino acids. Per the germline V gene, CDR1 is SGDLS and CDR2 is YYNGEE. The CDR3 protein is CASSVAHGGASGRDTQYF. The CDR3, as DNA: TGTGCCAGCAGCGTGGCTCATGGTGGGGCTAGCGGGAGAGATACGCAGTATTTT.

This clone appeared once. V is TRBV4-1 and J is TRBJ2-7; weak D call: TRBD2 (7 bases). With 2 bases removed from V and 5 bases from J, the gap between germline ends came to 22 bases. This CDR3 has 17 amino acids. Germline CDR1 MGHRA, CDR2 YSYEKL. In nucleotides, the CDR3 is TGCGCCAGCAGCCAACAGGCCGGGGGGCTAGGTAGGAACGAGCAGTACTTC. This translates into CASSQQAGGLGRNEQYF.

The chain uses TRBV2 and TRBJ1-6, with unresolved D. CDR1 and CDR2 (germline): SNHLY, FYNNEI. V was clipped by 1 base and J by 0 bases, with 4 bases between them. The CDR3 runs 15 residues. The CDR3 coding sequence is TGTGCCAGCAGTGAAGAGAGCTCCTATAATTCACCCCTCCACTTT. The encoded protein is CASSEESSYNSPLHF.

The V and J genes are TRBV21-1 and TRBJ1-3; the D call in the table, TRBD1, was not verified against the DNA. TRBV21-1 is an annotated pseudogene. This CDR3 is 16 amino acids long. The CDR3 here is CASTRTGNSPGNTIYF. The CDR3 DNA reads as TGTGCCAGCACTCGGACAGGGAACTCCCCTGGAAACACCATATATTTT.

The rearrangement joins TRBV2 to TRBJ2-7; possibly TRBD1 for D (6 bases). Germline CDR1 is SNHLY and CDR2 is FYNNEI. Deletions cut 7 bases from V and 4 bases from J, with 14 bases between. This CDR3 has 13 residues. The CDR3 loop is CASKDSSIYEQYF. In nucleotides, the CDR3 is TGTGCCAGCAAGGACAGCTCAATTTACGAGCAGTACTTC.

The genes are TRBV2 and TRBJ2-1, with TRBD2 matching 7 bases. There are 14 residues in the CDR3. V was clipped by 9 bases and J by 3 bases; unmatched bases: 8. The V gene's germline CDR1 is SNHLY and CDR2 FYNNEI. The CDR3 reads CASSISGFYNEQFF. CDR3 sequence (DNA): TGTGCCAGTTCTATTAGCGGGTTCTACAATGAGCAGTTCTTC.

The gene calls are TRBV7-9 and TRBJ2-3; TRBD2 might be the D (5 bases). In germline, CDR1 is SEHNR, CDR2 FQNEAQ (reference sequence). Trimming removed 7 bases from V and 2 bases from J, with 13 bases in between. The CDR3 covers 14 residues. CDR3 sequence reads: CASKRPGYTDTQYF. The CDR3 DNA sequence: TGTGCCAGCAAGCGGCCCGGATACACAGATACGCAGTATTTT.

The J gene is TRBJ1-2, the V gene TRBV27, with D possibly TRBD1 on 5 matching bases. This CDR3 region has 14 residues. Germline V lookup: CDR1 MNHEY, CDR2 SMNVEV (reference sequence). The germline V and J ends were trimmed by 0 bases and 8 bases, with 13 bases remaining between them. The CDR3 region is CASSLSRQPEGYTF. The CDR3 DNA sequence: TGTGCCAGCAGTTTATCGCGACAGCCTGAGGGCTACACCTTC.

This rearrangement joins TRBV7-9 to TRBJ2-4; no clear D gene. With 0 bases removed from V and 2 bases from J, the gap between germline ends came to 8 bases. Germline V gene data show CDR1 as SEHNR and CDR2 as FQNEAQ (reference sequence). The CDR3 has 15 residues. CDR3 sequence reads: CASSLAGRTKNIQYF. The CDR3 DNA follows: TGTGCCAGCAGCTTAGCGGGCAGAACCAAAAACATTCAGTACTTC.

The chain links TRBV7-8 to TRBJ1-3; D gene ambiguous. CDR1 is SGHVS and CDR2 is FQNEAQ in the germline V gene. V shed 2 bases and J shed 0 bases, with 11 bases lying between them. The CDR3 sequence is 16 residues long. The CDR3 sequence is CASSLLSLYSGNTIYF. The CDR3 nucleotides read TGTGCCAGCAGCTTATTGTCCCTGTACTCTGGAAACACCATATATTTT.

This clone turned up a few times. The chain joins TRBV19 to TRBJ1-5; D unclear. Germline V gene lookup returns CDR1 LNHDA and CDR2 SQIVND (reference sequence). V was cut by 4 bases and J by 4 bases, with 11 bases left in between. The CDR3 is 14 amino acids. The DNA of the CDR3 is TGTGCCAGTAGTACTGTCAGTTCTAATCAGCCCCAGCATTTT. Amino acids: CASSTVSSNQPQHF.